The clone carrying this T cell receptor beta chain was picked up a small number of times. MiXCR was run by TCRdb on the 5' RACE reads, yielding one entry per CDR3 protein. This sample has approximately 700,000 distinct CDR3 sequences, with approximately 18% found just once. V was trimmed by 6 bases and J by 1 base, leaving 10 bases between them. CDR3 size: 14 residues. CDR1 and CDR2 from the germline V gene are MNHNS and SASEGT. These data originate in a study of identical twins. The same data also contributed to another study, on T cells expressing NK-cell markers. That report adds: Restricting sorting to alpha-beta TCR T cells was achieved in several experiments by an anti-gamma-delta TCR antibody. The study found dominant NKG2C+ clonotypes at roughly 1.0-7.0% of CD8+ T cells in five or six donors. In several donors, these clonotypes also led the CD3+CD56-NKG2C+ fraction.

The chain couples TRBV6-1 to TRBJ1-3; no clear D. The sample taken for sequencing was PBMCs. The sequence was collected from a woman aged 18-29 years in good health. The CDR3 coding sequence is TGTGCCAGCAGCAGTACAGCTTCTGGAAACACCATATATTTT. Its translation is CASSSTASGNTIYF.